This T cell receptor (beta chain) was recovered during a study of T cell responses to AZD1222 COVID-19 vaccine. Study-wide background: Pooled samples include second doses given at about 4 or 12 weeks.

Trimming took off 8 bases at V and 7 bases at J, with 17 bases between the two ends. CDR3 length: 13 amino acids. Germline V gene lookup returns CDR1 MDHEN and CDR2 SYDVKM. Study-wide findings and caveats: There were mostly white British donors and more females than males, and clonal diversity was possibly underestimated.

For this clone: Its antigen remains unknown.

Here immunoSEQ multiplex PCR was the method, and the copy in TCRdb shows in-frame clones only, minus some. Here the sample spans more than 50,000 clones, 80% to 90% being singletons. This receptor was taken from an adult in good health. The rearrangement uses TRBV28 and TRBJ1-2, with a tentative D call TRBD1 (6 bases). The input for sequencing was peripheral blood, taken on day 0 of AZD1222 vaccination. The CDR3 sequence: CASSKPGASGYTF. The CDR3 coding sequence is TGTGCCAGCTCAAAGCCGGGGGCTAGTGGCTACACCTTC.